In this sample, the clone carrying this TCR beta chain turned up many times. Its antigen is not known. This sample's TCRbeta library carried unique molecular identifier barcodes. In TCRdb, the PCR reads were re-called with MiXCR into one record per CDR3 protein. This table holds fewer than 550,000 distinct CDR3 sequences, around 16% found once. The data stem from a study of T-cell reconstitution after alpha-beta-depleted transplantation in children. The study, taken as a whole, reports: The study reportedly traced alpha-beta T cells about two months after transplant to several hundred expanded graft clones. For some patients, TCRbeta diversity was high at day 60 because of recipient T cells and thymic progenitors that survived. A year had passed since transplant, and T-cell counts and diversity by then came mostly from newly produced T cells.

This material consisted of PBMCs, mostly from graft donor cells, taken 360 days after TCRalphabeta/CD19-depleted stem cell transplant. The sequence was collected from a boy less than two years old who had a stem cell transplant for Wiskott-Aldrich syndrome, so the T cells may come from the graft donor.

CDR3 sequence (DNA): TGCAGTGCTCCTCCGGGACGAGAAAACATTCAGTACTTC. Its translation: CSAPPGRENIQYF. The chain carries TRBV20-1 and TRBJ2-4; D is perhaps TRBD1 or TRBD2 (5 bases each). The germline V gene encodes CDR1 DFQATT and CDR2 SNEGSKA (reference sequence). Between the trimmed V and J ends, which lost 5 bases and 5 bases, there was a span of 13 bases. There are 13 residues in the CDR3.